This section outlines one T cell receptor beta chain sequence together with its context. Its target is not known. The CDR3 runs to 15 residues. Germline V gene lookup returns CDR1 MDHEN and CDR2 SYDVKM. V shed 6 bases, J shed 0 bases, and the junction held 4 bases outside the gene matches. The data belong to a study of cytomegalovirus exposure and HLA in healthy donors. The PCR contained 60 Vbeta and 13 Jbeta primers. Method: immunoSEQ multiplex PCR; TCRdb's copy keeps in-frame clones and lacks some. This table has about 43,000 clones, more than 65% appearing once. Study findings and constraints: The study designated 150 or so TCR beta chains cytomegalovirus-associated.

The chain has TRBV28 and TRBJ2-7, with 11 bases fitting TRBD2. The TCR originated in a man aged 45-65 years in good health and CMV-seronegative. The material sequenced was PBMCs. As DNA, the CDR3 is TGTGCCAGCAGGATAGCGGGAGGGCCCTCCTACGAGCAGTACTTC. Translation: CASRIAGGPSYEQYF.